Below, 30 T cell receptor beta chains from the same sample are listed, as sequenced in a study of somatic mutations in cytotoxic T cells in rheumatoid arthritis. The protocol was immunoSEQ multiplex PCR, while the TCRdb copy is restricted to in-frame clones and leaves out a portion. The sample shows about 16,000 clones, about four fifths of them seen only once. Specimen: CD8+ T cells sorted from blood. The source of these receptors is an adult with rheumatoid arthritis.

The chain employs TRBV4-3 and TRBJ2-1, with D uncertain. Germline loops: CDR1 LGHNA, CDR2 YSLEER. The CDR3 runs to 14 residues. The V end lost 0 bases, the J end lost 9 bases, and 12 bases lay between the germline ends. Written as DNA, the CDR3 is TGCGCCAGCAGCCAAGATCATGTGGGCGTTGAGCAGTTCTTC. Translation: CASSQDHVGVEQFF.

The genes are TRBV15 and TRBJ2-1, with TRBD2 matching 12 bases. The germline V gene has CDR1 LNHNV and CDR2 YYDKDF (reference sequence). V gave up 0 bases and J gave up 10 bases; unmatched junction bases: 10. This CDR3 is 17 amino acids long. CDR3 sequence reads: CATSRDGTSGLLNEQFF. The CDR3 DNA follows: TGTGCCACCAGCAGAGATGGGACTAGCGGGTTACTAAACGAGCAGTTCTTC.

The CDR3 reads CAWNEAGVYNEQFF. Written as DNA, the CDR3 is TGTGCCTGGAATGAGGCGGGAGTCTACAATGAGCAGTTCTTC. This chain uses TRBV30 with TRBJ2-1; 7 bases are shared with TRBD2. Germline-derived CDR1 and CDR2 are GTSNPN and SVGIG (reference sequence). This CDR3 contains 14 residues. V gave up 4 bases and J gave up 3 bases; unmatched junction bases: 6.

This chain links TRBV2 with TRBJ2-7; 9 bases map to TRBD1. The junction had 8 bases not matched to a gene; V was cut back by 7 bases and J by 1 base. From germline, CDR1 is SNHLY and CDR2 FYNNEI. The CDR3 length is 15 residues. This CDR3 reads CASITSDRGSYEQYF. The CDR3 region has the DNA TGTGCCAGCATCACTTCGGACAGGGGATCCTACGAGCAGTACTTC.

This chain connects TRBV5-8 to TRBJ2-7, with 8 nucleotides matching TRBD1. Germline V gives CDR1 SGHTS, CDR2 YDEGEE. With 8 bases clipped from V and 0 bases from J, the junction kept 10 bases outside the gene matches. The CDR3 is made up of 15 amino acids. CDR3 DNA sequence: TGTGCCAGTTCGCCGGGACAGGCTTTCTCCTACGAGCAGTACTTC. The encoded protein is CASSPGQAFSYEQYF.

V is TRBV2 and J is TRBJ1-1; no firm D call. CDR1 is SNHLY, CDR2 FYNNEI, per germline. The V gene lost 5 bases and the J gene lost 0 bases, with 13 bases spanning the gap. This CDR3 is built from 15 residues. DNA for the CDR3: TGTGCCAGCAGTTCCAAGACTGAGATGAACACTGAAGCTTTCTTT. Translating it yields CASSSKTEMNTEAFF.

The CDR3 DNA follows: TGTGCCAGCAGTTTAATTGGTCCAACAGGGGGGTTCGGCACTGAAGCTTTCTTT. This translates into CASSLIGPTGGFGTEAFF. V and J are TRBV27 and TRBJ1-1; 8 bases fit TRBD1. There are 18 residues in the CDR3. Per germline, CDR1 MNHEY and CDR2 SMNVEV (reference sequence). V lost 2 bases to trimming and J lost 4 bases; unmatched junction nucleotides: 15.

The chain carries TRBV4-1 and TRBJ2-5; weak D call: TRBD1 (6 bases). The CDR3 extends over 14 amino acids. The germline CDR1 and CDR2 sequences are MGHRA and YSYEKL. V lost 1 base and J 5 bases, leaving 11 bases between the germline ends. The CDR3 region is CASSQGGGVETQYF. In DNA form, the CDR3 reads TGCGCCAGCAGCCAAGGTGGGGGCGTTGAGACCCAGTACTTC.

The count of this clone is one. The chain has TRBV7-2 and TRBJ1-5; tentatively, D is TRBD1 (5 bases). V was cut by 10 bases and J by 3 bases, with 10 bases left in between. Looked up from germline, CDR1 is SGHTA and CDR2 is FQGNSA. The CDR3 has 12 amino acids. CDR3 region: CATGQVNQPQHF. CDR3 coding DNA: TGTGCCACCGGACAAGTCAATCAGCCCCAGCATTTT.

The rearrangement uses TRBV10-1 and TRBJ2-7, with D perhaps being TRBD1 or TRBD2 (5 bases each). This CDR3 comprises 17 residues. Per the germline V gene, CDR1 is WNHNN and CDR2 is SYGVQD (reference sequence). V lost 6 bases and J 4 bases, leaving 25 bases between the germline ends. The CDR3 here is CASSGDLRITALYEQYF. The CDR3 nucleotides read TGCGCCAGCAGCGGGGACCTGAGAATTACGGCATTATACGAGCAGTACTTC.

The chain uses TRBV19 and TRBJ2-3; TRBD1 is a possible D gene (6 bases). The V gene's germline CDR1 is LNHDA and CDR2 SQIVND (reference sequence). V gave up 6 bases and J gave up 4 bases, with 8 bases separating them. There are 12 residues in the CDR3. The CDR3 nucleotides are TGTGCCAGTAGCCCAGGGGCAGATACGCAGTATTTT. It is translated as CASSPGADTQYF.

This sequence joins TRBV25-1 and TRBJ1-1; TRBD1 aligns across 8 bases. The CDR3 is made up of 16 amino acids. After removal of 2 bases from V and 4 bases from J, the junction contained 9 bases not matched to a gene. Germline CDR1 and CDR2: MGHDK and SYGVNS. CDR3 residues: CASSEAARQGSTEAFF. The CDR3 nucleotides read TGTGCCAGCAGTGAAGCTGCGAGACAGGGGAGCACTGAAGCTTTCTTT. The full variable domain, with the rest looked up from reference TRBV25-1 and TRBJ1-1, is EADIYQTPRYLVIGTGKKITLECSQTMGHDKMYWYQQDPGMELHLIHYSYGVNSTEKGDLSSESTVSRIRTEHFPLTLESARPSHTSQYLCASSEAARQGSTEAFFGQGTRLTVV.

V and J are TRBV27 and TRBJ1-4; D unresolved. CDR1 is MNHEY, CDR2 SMNVEV, per germline (reference sequence). The length of the CDR3 is 12 residues. Trimming pared 1 base from V and 7 bases from J, leaving 4 bases between. CDR3 nucleotide sequence: TGTGCCAGCAGTTTATGGGGTGAAAAACTGTTTTTT. It specifies CASSLWGEKLFF.

The chain joins TRBV14 to TRBJ2-1; D may be TRBD1 (5 bases). Germline CDR1 SGHDN, CDR2 FVKESK. V lost 4 bases, J lost 2 bases, and 6 bases lay in between. The CDR3 is 13 amino acids. CDR3 bases: TGTGCCAGCAGCCTCAGGGCCTACAATGAGCAGTTCTTC. Protein: CASSLRAYNEQFF.

V is TRBV13 and J is TRBJ2-1; 10 bases map to TRBD1. The V gene end was trimmed by 3 bases and the J gene end by 9 bases; junction bases not matched to a gene: 8. Germline V CDR1 and CDR2: PRHDT, FYEKMQ (reference sequence). The CDR3 sequence is 15 residues long. The CDR3 reads CASSFGQGGTVEQFF. CDR3 sequence (DNA): TGTGCCAGCAGCTTCGGACAGGGGGGTACGGTTGAGCAGTTCTTC.

This clone was counted a few times. The chain carries TRBV5-4 and TRBJ1-1; D is unclear. The CDR3 spans 13 residues. Per germline, CDR1 SGHNT and CDR2 YYREEE (reference sequence). V lost 0 bases, J lost 6 bases, and 9 bases lay in between. CDR3 DNA sequence: TGTGCCAGCAGCTTGGGCCGGCAACCTGAAGCTTTCTTT. Its translation: CASSLGRQPEAFF.

V usage is TRBV19 and J usage is TRBJ1-1, with D tentatively TRBD1 (6 bases). The CDR3 contains 15 residues. V lost 5 bases and J lost 3, with 16 bases in between. Germline-derived CDR1 and CDR2 are LNHDA and SQIVND (reference sequence). CDR3 bases: TGTGCCAGTAGTCGCCCGCGGGGGGCTGACACTGAAGCTTTCTTT. Its translation is CASSRPRGADTEAFF.

This clone showed up just once. J is TRBJ2-2 and V is TRBV7-9; no definite D call. CDR1 and CDR2 (germline): SEHNR, FQNEAQ (reference sequence). CDR3 length: 16 amino acids. Trimming removed 0 bases from V and 6 bases from J, with 14 bases in between. CDR3 bases: TGTGCCAGCAGCTTAGCCACAACGGGCCTCCCCGGGGAGCTGTTTTTT. Protein product: CASSLATTGLPGELFF.

The V and J genes are TRBV4-3 and TRBJ2-3; 9 bases map to TRBD2. Germline V gives CDR1 LGHNA, CDR2 YSLEER. The V and J ends lost 0 bases and 1 base, in that order; junction bases with no gene match: 14. There are 20 residues in the CDR3. The CDR3 coding sequence is TGCGCCAGCAGCCAAGAAGGGTTAGCGGGAGCGTCGGAGGGCACAGATACGCAGTATTTT. It is translated as CASSQEGLAGASEGTDTQYF.

The CDR3 DNA sequence: TGTGCCAGCAGCGTCAGTTGGGGGAGCTCCTACGAGCAGTACTTC. The encoded protein is CASSVSWGSSYEQYF. The rearrangement uses TRBV9 and TRBJ2-7; D tentatively fits TRBD1 or TRBD2 (5 bases each). The CDR3 loop spans 15 amino acids. The V end lost 2 bases, the J end lost 0 bases, and 12 bases lay between the germline ends. CDR1 and CDR2 from the germline V gene are SGDLS and YYNGEE.

The rearrangement uses TRBV28 and TRBJ1-1; maybe TRBD1 (5 bases). The CDR3 loop spans 14 amino acids. In germline, CDR1 is MDHEN, CDR2 SYDVKM. Deletions cut 4 bases from V and 4 bases from J, with 13 bases between. The CDR3 DNA reads TGTGCCAGCAGTTCCGAGGTGGGGGGCACTGAAGCTTTCTTT. This sequence encodes CASSSEVGGTEAFF.

The chain has TRBV27 and TRBJ2-3, with D perhaps matching TRBD1 (6 bases). CDR1 MNHEY and CDR2 SMNVEV come from the germline V gene (reference sequence). The ends were cut back, 2 bases at V and 7 bases at J, with 13 bases in the middle. The CDR3 totals 14 residues. In nucleotides, the CDR3 is TGTGCCAGCAGTTTACAGGGGAGAGCGAATACGCAGTATTTT. It encodes CASSLQGRANTQYF.

The chain links TRBV9 to TRBJ2-1, with D unclear. The CDR3 runs to 14 residues. CDR1 SGDLS and CDR2 YYNGEE come from the germline V gene. The V gene lost 4 bases and the J gene lost 8 bases, with 16 bases spanning the gap. The chain's CDR3 is CASSPSVVLDEQFF. The CDR3 DNA reads TGTGCCAGCAGCCCCTCTGTGGTGCTGGATGAGCAGTTCTTC.

This clone has more than one count but fewer than ten. The chain combines TRBV4-1 with TRBJ1-2; TRBD1 aligns across 8 bases. The V gene's germline CDR1 is MGHRA and CDR2 YSYEKL. After removal of 6 bases from V and 0 bases from J, the junction contained 6 bases not matched to a gene. The CDR3 consists of 15 residues. CDR3 loop: CASRNGQGANYGYTF. The CDR3 coding sequence is TGCGCCAGCAGGAACGGACAGGGAGCTAACTATGGCTACACCTTC.

The chain is built from TRBV19 and TRBJ2-2; D is undetermined. V was shortened by 0 bases and J by 4 bases, with 6 bases between the two germline ends. Germline-derived CDR1 and CDR2 are LNHDA and SQIVND (reference sequence). CDR3 length: 14 residues. The CDR3 sequence is CASSIEPATGELFF. The CDR3 region has the DNA TGTGCCAGTAGTATAGAGCCGGCCACCGGGGAGCTGTTTTTT.

This clone has only one observation. The V call is TRBV19, the J call TRBJ1-5; a possible D gene is TRBD1 (6 bases). V was shortened by 1 base and J by 3 bases, with 10 bases between the two germline ends. CDR3 length equals 15 residues. Per germline, CDR1 LNHDA and CDR2 SQIVND (reference sequence). As DNA, the CDR3 is TGTGCCAGTAGTATAGCCAGGGGACTCAATCAGCCCCAGCATTTT. It yields the protein CASSIARGLNQPQHF.

V and J are TRBV5-1 and TRBJ1-3; 8 bases agree with TRBD1. Germline V CDR1 and CDR2: SGHRS, YFSETQ. With V trimmed by 1 base and J by 3 bases, 15 bases remained unmatched. This CDR3 contains 19 residues. The CDR3 here is CASSLSSPRDRLGGNTIYF. CDR3 DNA sequence: TGCGCCAGCAGCTTGTCCTCCCCCCGGGACAGGTTGGGTGGAAACACCATATATTTT.

This clone is large (0.1 to 1%) within its sample. The chain has TRBV19 and TRBJ2-7; 10 bases are shared with TRBD2. The CDR3 consists of 15 residues. The germline CDR1 and CDR2 sequences are LNHDA and SQIVND (reference sequence). V shed 3 bases and J 4 bases; nucleotides not matched to a gene: 6. The CDR3 sequence is CASSITSGIGYEQYF. The CDR3 coding sequence is TGTGCCAGTAGTATTACTAGCGGGATAGGGTACGAGCAGTACTTC.

The V call is TRBV28, the J call TRBJ1-2, with D unresolved. The CDR3 spans 12 residues. The V gene lost 3 bases and the J gene lost 4 bases, with 6 bases spanning the gap. In germline, CDR1 is MDHEN, CDR2 SYDVKM. CDR3 residues: CASSFGSYGYTF. The CDR3 DNA follows: TGTGCCAGCAGTTTCGGCAGCTATGGCTACACCTTC.

The gene calls are TRBV19 and TRBJ2-7; tentatively, D is TRBD1 or TRBD2 (5 bases each). The CDR3 runs 16 residues. The ends were cut back, 7 bases at V and 5 bases at J, with 24 bases in the middle. Germline loops: CDR1 LNHDA, CDR2 SQIVND (reference sequence). CDR3: CASTKNPVGEWDEQYF. The CDR3 DNA reads TGTGCCAGTACCAAAAACCCGGTGGGGGAATGGGACGAGCAGTACTTC.